These T cell receptor beta chains were read from a single sample in a study of long-term antiretroviral therapy in people with HIV. Measured with immunoSEQ multiplex PCR; TCRdb has only the in-frame clones, and not every one. The sample yields roughly 25,000 clones, approximately 80% seen once. The specimen comprised unsorted PBMCs, sampled 3 years after starting antiretroviral therapy. These TCRs come from a man in his fifties or sixties with HIV. CDR3s include the opening cysteine and the closing phenylalanine or tryptophan. Fields, in order: D gene, clone size, V gene, J gene, CDR3 DNA, CDR3 protein. The D gene is left open where the match is weak. Clone size is shown for a subset of rows, as once, few, many or a class of expanded clone.

D gene: .; clone size: .; V gene: TRBV28; J gene: TRBJ2-7; CDR3 DNA: TGTGCCAGCAGTTTTGGTCAGCACTACGAGCAGTACTTC; CDR3 protein: CASSFGQHYEQYF
D gene: .; clone size: .; V gene: TRBV18; J gene: TRBJ1-6; CDR3 DNA: TGTGCCAGCTCACTTACGGACGCAACCAATTCACCCCTCCACTTT; CDR3 protein: CASSLTDATNSPLHF
D gene: .; clone size: .; V gene: TRBV6-5; J gene: TRBJ1-3; CDR3 DNA: TGTGCCAGCAGTTACTCGATAGGGGGAGGAAACACCATATATTTT; CDR3 protein: CASSYSIGGGNTIYF
D gene: .; clone size: .; V gene: TRBV20-1; J gene: TRBJ1-1; CDR3 DNA: TGCAGTGCCGCCCCCGGGACTGAAGCTTTCTTT; CDR3 protein: CSAAPGTEAFF
D gene: .; clone size: .; V gene: TRBV2; J gene: TRBJ1-1; CDR3 DNA: TGTGCCAGCACTGAGGGAGGGACATCAAACACTGAAGCTTTCTTT; CDR3 protein: CASTEGGTSNTEAFF
D gene: .; clone size: .; V gene: TRBV11-2; J gene: TRBJ1-1; CDR3 DNA: TGTGCCAGCAACAAGACAGCGAACACTGAAGCTTTCTTT; CDR3 protein: CASNKTANTEAFF
D gene: .; clone size: .; V gene: TRBV11-3; J gene: TRBJ2-2; CDR3 DNA: TGTGCCAGCAGGCCCGGGAGTACGGAGGAGCTGTTTTTT; CDR3 protein: CASRPGSTEELFF
D gene: TRBD1; clone size: once; V gene: TRBV19; J gene: TRBJ2-7; CDR3 DNA: TGTGCCAGTAGTACTCCGGGACAGGGATCCCGCGATGTCTACGAGCAGTACTTC; CDR3 protein: CASSTPGQGSRDVYEQYF
D gene: .; clone size: once; V gene: TRBV28; J gene: TRBJ1-2; CDR3 DNA: TGTGCCAGCAGTCAATCCTCCGGGACGGGCTATGGCTACACCTTC; CDR3 protein: CASSQSSGTGYGYTF
D gene: TRBD1; clone size: .; V gene: TRBV4-3; J gene: TRBJ2-4; CDR3 DNA: TGCGCCAGCAGCCGGGGACAGGGGGGGGGAATAGCCAAAAACATTCAGTACTTC; CDR3 protein: CASSRGQGGGIAKNIQYF
D gene: .; clone size: .; V gene: TRBV29-1; J gene: TRBJ2-7; CDR3 DNA: TGCAGCGTTGTTTTACAGGCCTTTGGGCAGTACTTC; CDR3 protein: CSVVLQAFGQYF
D gene: .; clone size: .; V gene: TRBV30; J gene: TRBJ1-4; CDR3 DNA: TGTGCCTGGAGTCGAGACACCGGATCTTATGAAAAACTGTTTTTT; CDR3 protein: CAWSRDTGSYEKLFF
D gene: TRBD2; clone size: .; V gene: TRBV18; J gene: TRBJ2-5; CDR3 DNA: TGTGCCAGCTCACCCGGACTAGTAGGGGAGACCCAGTACTTC; CDR3 protein: CASSPGLVGETQYF
D gene: .; clone size: .; V gene: TRBV2; J gene: TRBJ1-2; CDR3 DNA: TGTGCCGGAGACCGGGACGCTAAAGGGGATGGCTACACCTTC; CDR3 protein: CAGDRDAKGDGYTF
D gene: .; clone size: .; V gene: TRBV10-3; J gene: TRBJ1-6; CDR3 DNA: TGTGCCATCACAGGGGAATTAAATTCACCCCTCCACTTT; CDR3 protein: CAITGELNSPLHF
D gene: .; clone size: .; V gene: TRBV4-3; J gene: TRBJ1-5; CDR3 DNA: TGCGCCAGCAGCCAAGATGAGGGGCAGGTAAACGGCCAGCCCCAGCATTTT; CDR3 protein: CASSQDEGQVNGQPQHF
D gene: .; clone size: .; V gene: TRBV28; J gene: TRBJ1-2; CDR3 DNA: TGTGCCATCCAGACCCCAAGGGGCTACACCTTC; CDR3 protein: CAIQTPRGYTF
D gene: TRBD2; clone size: .; V gene: TRBV27; J gene: TRBJ2-7; CDR3 DNA: TGTGCCAGCAGTTTATACGGGACTAGCGGATCCTACGAGCAGTACTTC; CDR3 protein: CASSLYGTSGSYEQYF
D gene: TRBD1; clone size: once; V gene: TRBV28; J gene: TRBJ1-6; CDR3 DNA: TGTGCCAGTTTAGGCGGGACAGATAATTCACCCCTCCACTTT; CDR3 protein: CASLGGTDNSPLHF
D gene: .; clone size: .; V gene: TRBV5-1; J gene: TRBJ1-1; CDR3 DNA: TGCGCCAGCAGCTTGGCGGCGAGTTCGAACACTGAAGCTTTCTTT; CDR3 protein: CASSLAASSNTEAFF
D gene: TRBD2; clone size: few; V gene: TRBV27; J gene: TRBJ2-7; CDR3 DNA: TGTGCCAGCAGCCATGGGGGACTAGCGACCTACGAGCAGTACTTC; CDR3 protein: CASSHGGLATYEQYF
D gene: .; clone size: .; V gene: TRBV28; J gene: TRBJ1-1; CDR3 DNA: TGTGCCAGCAGCCGGGACTTCAGGAACACTGAAGCTTTCTTT; CDR3 protein: CASSRDFRNTEAFF
D gene: .; clone size: .; V gene: TRBV7-9; J gene: TRBJ2-3; CDR3 DNA: TGTGCCAGCAGCAAACAGGGTTCCGATACGCAGTATTTT; CDR3 protein: CASSKQGSDTQYF
D gene: TRBD1; clone size: .; V gene: TRBV30; J gene: TRBJ2-3; CDR3 DNA: TGTGCCTGGAGTAAGGACAGGACAACAGATACGCAGTATTTT; CDR3 protein: CAWSKDRTTDTQYF
D gene: .; clone size: .; V gene: TRBV6-5; J gene: TRBJ2-7; CDR3 DNA: TGTGCCAGCAGTGGTGGGGGGTTGGAGGAGCAGTACTTC; CDR3 protein: CASSGGGLEEQYF
D gene: .; clone size: .; V gene: TRBV18; J gene: TRBJ2-1; CDR3 DNA: TGTGCCAGCTCACCACCGGTCCCTCAGGGGGAGCAGTTCTTC; CDR3 protein: CASSPPVPQGEQFF
D gene: .; clone size: .; V gene: TRBV4-1; J gene: TRBJ1-2; CDR3 DNA: TGCGCCAGCAGCCAAGCGGCGGGGTATGGCTACACCTTC; CDR3 protein: CASSQAAGYGYTF
D gene: .; clone size: .; V gene: TRBV11-2; J gene: TRBJ2-5; CDR3 DNA: TGTGCCAGCAGCCTGGACTCTTTCCAAGAGACCCAGTACTTC; CDR3 protein: CASSLDSFQETQYF
D gene: .; clone size: .; V gene: TRBV6-6; J gene: TRBJ1-5; CDR3 DNA: TGTGCCAGCACTCTAGACTTCAATCAGCCCCAGCATTTT; CDR3 protein: CASTLDFNQPQHF
D gene: TRBD1; clone size: .; V gene: TRBV2; J gene: TRBJ2-7; CDR3 DNA: TGTGCCAGCAGTGATTTCGGACAGGGAGCCTTCTACGAGCAGTACTTC; CDR3 protein: CASSDFGQGAFYEQYF
D gene: TRBD2; clone size: .; V gene: TRBV5-1; J gene: TRBJ2-3; CDR3 DNA: TGCGCCAGCATCGGGACTAGCCCTACAGATACGCAGTATTTT; CDR3 protein: CASIGTSPTDTQYF
D gene: TRBD1; clone size: .; V gene: TRBV28; J gene: TRBJ2-7; CDR3 DNA: TGTGCCAGCAGGGGACAGGGAGGTCCCTACGAGCAGTACTTC; CDR3 protein: CASRGQGGPYEQYF
D gene: .; clone size: .; V gene: TRBV9; J gene: TRBJ1-4; CDR3 DNA: TGTGCCAGCAGCGCCTCGGCCAGGGGCCCTACTAATGAAAAACTGTTTTTT; CDR3 protein: CASSASARGPTNEKLFF
D gene: .; clone size: .; V gene: TRBV21-1; J gene: TRBJ2-5; CDR3 DNA: TGTGCCAGCAGCGGCCGTGGGACAGGGGTATCCTCAGACCAAGAGACCCAGTACTTC; CDR3 protein: CASSGRGTGVSSDQETQYF
D gene: .; clone size: .; V gene: TRBV28; J gene: TRBJ1-1; CDR3 DNA: TGTGCCAGCAGTCTCCTGACGGAAGCTTTCTTT; CDR3 protein: CASSLLTEAFF
D gene: TRBD1; clone size: .; V gene: TRBV27; J gene: TRBJ1-2; CDR3 DNA: TGTGCCAGCAGTTCTTCAGGGGGCGCGCTCTTCATTGATGGCTACACCTTC; CDR3 protein: CASSSSGGALFIDGYTF
D gene: TRBD2; clone size: .; V gene: TRBV5-4; J gene: TRBJ2-5; CDR3 DNA: TGTGCCAGCAGCACCGGACTAGCGGGGCAAGAGACCCAGTACTTC; CDR3 protein: CASSTGLAGQETQYF
D gene: TRBD2; clone size: .; V gene: TRBV29-1; J gene: TRBJ2-5; CDR3 DNA: TGCAGCGGTACGGGACTAGCGGTGGAAGAGACCCAGTACTTC; CDR3 protein: CSGTGLAVEETQYF
D gene: .; clone size: few; V gene: TRBV7-6; J gene: TRBJ2-7; CDR3 DNA: TGTGCCAGCAGCTTATCTCCTGGGGAGCCTGAGCAGTACTTC; CDR3 protein: CASSLSPGEPEQYF
D gene: .; clone size: .; V gene: TRBV10-3; J gene: TRBJ1-4; CDR3 DNA: TGTGCCATCAGTGAGTCCGGAGGTTGGGAACTGTTTTTT; CDR3 protein: CAISESGGWELFF
D gene: TRBD1; clone size: .; V gene: TRBV5-5; J gene: TRBJ1-3; CDR3 DNA: TGTGCCAGCAGCACGGGACAGTCTGGAAACACCATATATTTT; CDR3 protein: CASSTGQSGNTIYF
D gene: .; clone size: .; V gene: TRBV11-3; J gene: TRBJ1-3; CDR3 DNA: TGTGCCAGCAGCTTATCCGTCGGAAACACCATATATTTT; CDR3 protein: CASSLSVGNTIYF
D gene: .; clone size: once; V gene: TRBV7-2; J gene: TRBJ1-5; CDR3 DNA: TGTGCCAGCAGCTTAGAGCCCCCCCAGCCCCAGCATTTT; CDR3 protein: CASSLEPPQPQHF
D gene: .; clone size: few; V gene: TRBV6-1; J gene: TRBJ1-2; CDR3 DNA: TGTGCCAGCAGTGTACAGGGTGACTATGGCTACACCTTC; CDR3 protein: CASSVQGDYGYTF
D gene: .; clone size: .; V gene: TRBV7-3; J gene: TRBJ1-2; CDR3 DNA: TGTGCCAGCAGCCCGACAGGACCCTATGGCTACACCTTC; CDR3 protein: CASSPTGPYGYTF
D gene: .; clone size: .; V gene: TRBV7-8; J gene: TRBJ2-5; CDR3 DNA: TGTGCCAGCAGCTTACCGGGCAGCGCAGAGACCCAGTACTTC; CDR3 protein: CASSLPGSAETQYF
D gene: TRBD1; clone size: .; V gene: TRBV7-9; J gene: TRBJ1-1; CDR3 DNA: TGTGCCAGCAGTTGGGACAGGACTGAAGCTTTCTTT; CDR3 protein: CASSWDRTEAFF
D gene: .; clone size: few; V gene: TRBV11-2; J gene: TRBJ1-2; CDR3 DNA: TGTGCCAGCAGCTTACCCCGAACAGGGCCTTATTATGGCTACACCTTC; CDR3 protein: CASSLPRTGPYYGYTF
D gene: .; clone size: medium-sized; V gene: TRBV10-2; J gene: TRBJ1-4; CDR3 DNA: TGCGCCAGCAGTGAGTCGGCAGGGACGGGGGAAAAACTGTTTTTT; CDR3 protein: CASSESAGTGEKLFF
D gene: TRBD1; clone size: .; V gene: TRBV19; J gene: TRBJ1-1; CDR3 DNA: TGTGCCAGTACCCAGGACAGGGGTACTGAAGCTTTCTTT; CDR3 protein: CASTQDRGTEAFF
D gene: .; clone size: once; V gene: TRBV5-6; J gene: TRBJ2-4; CDR3 DNA: TGTGCCAGCAGCTTCAGGGAACGGGCCAAAAACATTCAGTACTTC; CDR3 protein: CASSFRERAKNIQYF
D gene: TRBD2; clone size: .; V gene: TRBV7-9; J gene: TRBJ2-1; CDR3 DNA: TGTGCCAGCAGCGCGGGGAGGGCAGCCTACAATGAGCAGTTCTTC; CDR3 protein: CASSAGRAAYNEQFF
D gene: TRBD1; clone size: .; V gene: TRBV28; J gene: TRBJ1-3; CDR3 DNA: TGTGCCAGCAGTTTGACAGGGGGCAATGGAAACACCATATATTTT; CDR3 protein: CASSLTGGNGNTIYF